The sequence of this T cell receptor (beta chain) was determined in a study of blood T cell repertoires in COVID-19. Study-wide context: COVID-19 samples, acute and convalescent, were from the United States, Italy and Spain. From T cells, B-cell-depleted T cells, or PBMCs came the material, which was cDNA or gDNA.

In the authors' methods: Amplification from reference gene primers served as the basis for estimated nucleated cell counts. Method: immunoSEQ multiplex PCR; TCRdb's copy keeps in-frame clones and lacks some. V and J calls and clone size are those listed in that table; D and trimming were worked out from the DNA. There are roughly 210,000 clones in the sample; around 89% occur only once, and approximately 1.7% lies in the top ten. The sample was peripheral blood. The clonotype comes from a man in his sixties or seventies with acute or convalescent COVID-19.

The CDR3 sequence: CASSQDSAGNYGYTF. The CDR3 nucleotides are TGCGCCAGCAGCCAAGATTCGGCGGGGAACTATGGCTACACCTTC. This chain joins TRBV4-3 and TRBJ1-2, with D uncertain. V was clipped by 0 bases and J by 2 bases, with 10 bases between them. Looked up from germline, CDR1 is LGHNA and CDR2 is YSLEER. The CDR3 is 15 residues long.